Shown below are 8 T cell receptor beta chains from a single sample sequenced in a study of graft-versus-host responses after intestinal transplantation. No cognate antigen is known for these TCRs. The method was immunoSEQ multiplex PCR; TCRdb's version includes in-frame clones alone and lacks a portion of them. The data contain fewer than 120,000 clones, roughly 95% of them singletons. The sequencing used unstimulated CD8+ T cells sorted from spleen or lymph node cells, collected before intestinal transplant. The receptors originated from a human donor who received an intestinal transplant.

The chain combines TRBV7-8 with TRBJ2-3; D not resolved. The CDR3 covers 15 residues. V dropped 4 bases and J dropped 0 bases, with 11 bases sitting between them. CDR1 is SGHVS and CDR2 is FQNEAQ in the germline V gene. CDR3 coding DNA: TGTGCCAGCAGCTCTGGGATAACTAGCACAGATACGCAGTATTTT. Amino acid sequence: CASSSGITSTDTQYF. The variable domain in full, with the rest retrieved from reference TRBV7-8 and TRBJ2-3, is GAGVSQSPRYKVAKRGQDVALRCDPISGHVSLFWYQQALGQGPEFLTYFQNEAQLDKSGLPSDRFFAERPEGSVSTLKIQRTQQEDSAVYLCASSSGITSTDTQYFGPGTRLTVL.

In DNA, the CDR3 is TGTGCCAGCAGTGAACCGGCCAGCCCGGCATTTGAAAAACTGTTTTTT. It codes for CASSEPASPAFEKLFF. The chain employs TRBV25-1 and TRBJ1-4; D gene ambiguous. Germline V gives CDR1 MGHDK, CDR2 SYGVNS. This CDR3 contains 16 residues. With 2 bases removed from V and 7 bases from J, the gap between germline ends came to 17 bases.

The CDR3 loop reads CASSLYSSSSGNTIYF. Written as DNA, the CDR3 is TGTGCCAGCAGCCTCTATTCCTCTAGCTCTGGAAACACCATATATTTT. The rearrangement uses TRBV9 and TRBJ1-3, with D unclear. Between the trimmed V and J ends, which lost 4 bases and 0 bases, there was a span of 14 bases. The length of the CDR3 is 16 residues. Germline CDR1 SGDLS, CDR2 YYNGEE.

The V and J genes are TRBV7-3 and TRBJ2-1; tentatively, D is TRBD2 (5 bases). V was trimmed by 0 bases and J by 9 bases, leaving 6 bases between them. The CDR3 contains 12 residues. Germline assignment: CDR1 SGHTA and CDR2 FQGTGA. CDR3 DNA sequence: TGTGCCAGCAGCTTAACTGGGAGTGAGCAGTTCTTC. Translated: CASSLTGSEQFF. Filled out from reference TRBV7-3 and TRBJ2-1, the complete variable domain reads GAGVSQTPSNKVTEKGKYVELRCDPISGHTALYWYRQSLGQGPEFLIYFQGTGAADDSGLPNDRFFAVRPEGSVSTLKIQRTERGDSAVYLCASSLTGSEQFFGPGTRLTVL.

The V gene is TRBV9, the J gene TRBJ2-3, with D perhaps matching TRBD1 (5 bases). Trimming pared 1 base from V and 5 bases from J, leaving 11 bases between. The germline V gene encodes CDR1 SGDLS and CDR2 YYNGEE. The CDR3 runs 14 residues. As DNA, the CDR3 is TGTGCCAGCAGCGTAAAAGGGGCAGGAGATACGCAGTATTTT. Translated: CASSVKGAGDTQYF.

The V call is TRBV5-1, the J call TRBJ2-3; 10 positions match TRBD2. CDR1 and CDR2 from the germline V gene are SGHRS and YFSETQ. Trimming cost V 4 bases and J 6 bases; bases outside gene matches: 11. The CDR3 has 16 amino acids. The CDR3, as DNA: TGCGCCAGCAGCCCGCCTTTAGCGGGAGGCAAGGATACGCAGTATTTT. Its protein is CASSPPLAGGKDTQYF.

This sequence joins TRBV6-5 and TRBJ1-1; 7 bases are a match to TRBD1. CDR1 is MNHEY and CDR2 is SVGAGI in the germline V gene. With 2 bases clipped from V and 3 bases from J, the junction kept 6 bases outside the gene matches. This CDR3 is built from 15 residues. This chain's CDR3 is CASSYIRDSDTEAFF. DNA for the CDR3: TGTGCCAGCAGTTACATCCGGGACAGTGACACTGAAGCTTTCTTT.

This chain links TRBV27 with TRBJ1-5; D gene ambiguous. The germline V and J ends were trimmed by 6 bases and 0 bases, with 9 bases remaining between them. Germline V gives CDR1 MNHEY, CDR2 SMNVEV (reference sequence). The CDR3 spans 14 residues. CDR3 residues: CASRSPYSNQPQHF. CDR3 DNA sequence: TGTGCCAGCAGGTCACCCTATAGCAATCAGCCCCAGCATTTT.